The TCR beta chain described here comes from a study of T cells in women clearing cervical HPV infection. Study-level information: Case blood drawn at lesion detection; control blood after infection cleared.

This CDR3 has 15 residues. The germline V gene encodes CDR1 SGHVS and CDR2 FNYEAQ. TCR beta CDR3 amplified by multiplex PCR from approximately 1,100 ng genomic DNA. Method: immunoSEQ multiplex PCR; TCRdb's copy keeps in-frame clones and lacks some. The record lists about 14,000 clones, of which the ten most abundant hold under 9%. All donors had a single incident cervical HPV16 infection, not prevalent. To note about this clone: The missing CDR3 end, 3 residues past where the read stops, is filled in from the germline J gene.

The chain joins TRBV7-6 to TRBJ1-2; D is undetermined. The sequence derives from a woman aged 18 to 75 with a cervical HPV16 infection that either progressed to CIN3+ or cleared (not recorded which). The sequenced material came from blood buffy coat. The sequenced CDR3 bases are TGTGCCAGCAGCTTAGCGAGGAACAGTGCCTACGAC. Protein product: CASSLARNSAYD. The entire CDR3 reads CASSLARNSAYDYTF.